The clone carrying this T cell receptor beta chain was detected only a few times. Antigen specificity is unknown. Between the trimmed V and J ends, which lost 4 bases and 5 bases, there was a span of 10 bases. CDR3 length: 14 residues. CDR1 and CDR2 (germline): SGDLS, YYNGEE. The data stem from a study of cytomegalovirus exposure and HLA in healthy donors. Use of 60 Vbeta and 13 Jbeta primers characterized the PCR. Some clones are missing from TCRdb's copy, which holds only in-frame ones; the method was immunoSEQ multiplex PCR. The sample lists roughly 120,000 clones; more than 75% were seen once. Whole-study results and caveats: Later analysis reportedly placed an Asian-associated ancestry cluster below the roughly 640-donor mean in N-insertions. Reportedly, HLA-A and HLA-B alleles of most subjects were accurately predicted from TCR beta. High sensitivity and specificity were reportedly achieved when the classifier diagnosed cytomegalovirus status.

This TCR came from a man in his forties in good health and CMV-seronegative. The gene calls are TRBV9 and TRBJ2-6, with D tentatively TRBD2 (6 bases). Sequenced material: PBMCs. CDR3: CASSSEGRANVLTF. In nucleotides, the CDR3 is TGTGCCAGCAGCTCGGAGGGTCGGGCCAACGTCCTGACTTTC.